The clone carrying this T cell receptor beta chain has at least ten counts. This sample is part of a study of T cells after yellow fever vaccination. TCRdb re-called the 5' RACE reads with MiXCR, one entry per CDR3 protein. The sample lists fewer than 100,000 distinct CDR3 sequences; around 9.8% were seen once. The specimen comprised CD8+ T cells not binding an NS4B(214-222) dextramer, sorted from PBMCs, sampled about 2 weeks after the first yellow fever vaccination. This clonotype was obtained from a man between 18 and 35 years old who received the YFV17D yellow fever vaccine.

In DNA, the CDR3 is TGCGCCAGCAGCCGCAGGGATGGTAATAATTCACCCCTCCACTTT. It is translated as CASSRRDGNNSPLHF. This chain connects TRBV4-3 to TRBJ1-6, with D perhaps TRBD1 (5 bases). Germline V CDR1 and CDR2: LGHNA, YSLEER. The CDR3 is 15 residues long. With 4 bases removed from V and 5 bases from J, the gap between germline ends came to 12 bases.